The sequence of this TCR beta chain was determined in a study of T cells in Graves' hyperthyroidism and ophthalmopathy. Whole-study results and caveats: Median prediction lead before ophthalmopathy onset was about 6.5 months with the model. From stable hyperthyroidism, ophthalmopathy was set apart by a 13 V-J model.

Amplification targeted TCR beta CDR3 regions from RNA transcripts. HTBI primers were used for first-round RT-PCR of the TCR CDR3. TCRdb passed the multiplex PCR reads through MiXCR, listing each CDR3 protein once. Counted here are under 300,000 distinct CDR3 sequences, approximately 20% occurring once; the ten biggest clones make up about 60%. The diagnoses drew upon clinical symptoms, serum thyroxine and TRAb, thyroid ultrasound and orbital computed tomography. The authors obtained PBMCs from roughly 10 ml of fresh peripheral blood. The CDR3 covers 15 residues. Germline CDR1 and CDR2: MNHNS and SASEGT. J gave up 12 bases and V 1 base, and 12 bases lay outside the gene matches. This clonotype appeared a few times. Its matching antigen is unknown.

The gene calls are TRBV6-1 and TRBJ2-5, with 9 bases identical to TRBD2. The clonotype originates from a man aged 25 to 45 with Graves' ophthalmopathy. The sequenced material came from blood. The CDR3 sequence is CASSEESSGSALEYF. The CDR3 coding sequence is TGTGCCAGCAGTGAAGAGAGTAGCGGGAGCGCCCTGGAGTACTTC.